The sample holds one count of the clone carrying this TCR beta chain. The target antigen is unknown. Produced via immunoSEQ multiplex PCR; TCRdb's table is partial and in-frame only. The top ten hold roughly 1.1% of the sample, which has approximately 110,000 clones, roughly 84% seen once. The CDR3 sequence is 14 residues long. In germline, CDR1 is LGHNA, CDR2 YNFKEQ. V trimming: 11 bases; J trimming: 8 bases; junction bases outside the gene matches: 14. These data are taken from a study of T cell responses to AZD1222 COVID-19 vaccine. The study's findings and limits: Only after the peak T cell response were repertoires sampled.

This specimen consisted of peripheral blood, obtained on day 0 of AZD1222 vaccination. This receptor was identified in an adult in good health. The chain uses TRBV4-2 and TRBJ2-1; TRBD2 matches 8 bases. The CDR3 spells CAGITGGRIHEQFF. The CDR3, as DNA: TGTGCCGGCATCACGGGGGGGCGAATCCATGAGCAGTTCTTC.